The 5 T cell receptor beta chains in this list originate from one sample, sequenced in a study of blood T cell repertoires in COVID-19. Profiled with immunoSEQ multiplex PCR; TCRdb holds only in-frame clones, not every one. There are 150,000 to 200,000 clones in the sample; around 84% occur only once, and about 15% lies in the top ten. Sequencing used peripheral blood. The receptors were sampled from a man aged 25 to 40 with active or convalescent COVID-19.

This clone was found once. The chain has TRBV9 and TRBJ2-7, with 8 bases lining up with TRBD2. CDR1 is SGDLS, CDR2 YYNGEE, per germline. J gave up 6 bases and V 3 bases, and 11 bases lay outside the gene matches. CDR3 size: 15 residues. CDR3 in amino acids: CASSARVGLGVEQYF. Here the CDR3 DNA reads TGTGCCAGCAGCGCCCGAGTGGGACTAGGGGTCGAGCAGTACTTC.

J is TRBJ1-6 and V is TRBV4-3; 8 bases match TRBD1. From germline, CDR1 is LGHNA and CDR2 YSLEER. The CDR3 totals 14 residues. Trimming removed 6 bases from V and 6 bases from J; junction bases left unmatched: 4. The CDR3: CASRDRAGNSPLHF. CDR3 in DNA: TGCGCCAGCAGGGACAGGGCCGGTAATTCACCCCTCCACTTT.

The chain uses TRBV5-8 and TRBJ1-2; D is possibly TRBD1 (5 bases). The CDR3 runs to 15 residues. V was cut by 1 base and J by 8 bases, with 18 bases left in between. Germline values: CDR1 SGHTS, CDR2 YDEGEE. CDR3 amino acids: CASSLLSWPGQGYTF. The DNA of the CDR3 is TGTGCCAGCAGCTTGTTGAGTTGGCCAGGGCAGGGCTACACCTTC. Full variable domain (outside the CDR3, taken from reference TRBV5-8 and TRBJ1-2): EAGVTQSPTHLIKTRGQQATLRCSPISGHTSVYWYQQALGLGLQFLLWYDEGEERNRGNFPPRFSGRQFPNYSSELNVNALELEDSALYLCASSLLSWPGQGYTFGSGTRLTVV.

This clone was seen a handful of times. This chain connects TRBV18 to TRBJ2-1; tentative D call: TRBD2 (6 bases). Germline CDR1 and CDR2: KGHSH and LQKENI. The CDR3 contains 15 residues. V was cut by 6 bases and J by 0 bases, with 12 bases left in between. The chain's CDR3 is CASSEGRFSYNEQFF. The CDR3 coding sequence is TGTGCCAGCTCGGAGGGGCGGTTCTCCTACAATGAGCAGTTCTTC.

V is TRBV3-1 (or the pseudogene TRBV3-2) and J is TRBJ1-1; TRBD1 is a possible D gene (6 bases). In germline, CDR1 is LGHDT, CDR2 YNNKEL (reference sequence). The CDR3 is 14 amino acids. Trimming left V 2 bases short and J 4 bases short, with 11 bases between. CDR3 region: CASSQREGGTEAFF. In DNA, the CDR3 is TGTGCCAGCAGCCAACGGGAGGGGGGCACTGAAGCTTTCTTT.